These 8 T cell receptor beta chains share one sample of origin, sequenced in a study of blood T cell repertoires in COVID-19. Assay used: immunoSEQ multiplex PCR; TCRdb lists only in-frame clones, some missing. The table records a few hundred thousand clones, around 90% of them present only once. Sequenced sample: PBMCs or T cells enriched from blood (not recorded which). These receptors were collected from a woman aged 18-35 years who had recovered from COVID-19.

V usage is TRBV2 and J usage is TRBJ1-6; D is unresolved. Germline V gene sequence: CDR1 SNHLY, CDR2 FYNNEI. V lost 6 bases and J 9 bases, leaving 6 bases between the germline ends. CDR3 length equals 11 residues. The CDR3: CASSLSSPLHF. The CDR3 DNA reads as TGTGCCAGCAGCCTCTCTTCACCCCTCCACTTT.

The chain joins TRBV6-5 to TRBJ1-4; TRBD1 matches 9 bases. CDR1 is MNHEY, CDR2 SVGAGI, per germline. V shed 4 bases, J shed 7 bases, and the junction held 10 bases outside the gene matches. This CDR3 comprises 16 residues. The CDR3 region is CASSSLTGGDGEKLFF. CDR3 DNA sequence: TGTGCCAGCAGTTCGTTAACAGGGGGCGATGGTGAAAAACTGTTTTTT.

The chain has TRBV28 and TRBJ2-6; no firm D call. This CDR3 has 17 amino acids. CDR1 and CDR2 (germline): MDHEN, SYDVKM. Between the trimmed V and J ends, which lost 3 bases and 0 bases, there was a span of 12 bases. The CDR3 nucleotides are TGTGCCAGCAGTTTTTCGTACCTTAGCTCTGGGGCCAACGTCCTGACTTTC. Translated: CASSFSYLSSGANVLTF.

The chain has TRBV4-1 and TRBJ2-6; maybe TRBD2 (7 bases). Germline CDR1 and CDR2: MGHRA and YSYEKL. With 1 base removed from V and 0 bases from J, the gap between germline ends came to 19 bases. This CDR3 is 20 amino acids long. The CDR3 DNA is TGCGCCAGCAGCCAAGGCCCGGTGAGGGGGGGACGCTCTGGGGCCAACGTCCTGACTTTC. Its translation: CASSQGPVRGGRSGANVLTF.

V is TRBV29-1 and J is TRBJ1-2; no clear D. CDR1 and CDR2 (germline): SQVTM, ANQGSEA. The CDR3 extends over 14 amino acids. The V gene lost 6 bases and the J gene lost 2 bases, with 16 bases spanning the gap. This CDR3 is CSVTAAGSNYGYTF. CDR3 DNA sequence: TGCAGCGTCACCGCGGCCGGGTCCAACTATGGCTACACCTTC.

The rearrangement joins TRBV2 to TRBJ2-2; D is unresolved. V was shortened by 2 bases and J by 0 bases, with 10 bases between the two germline ends. CDR1 is SNHLY and CDR2 is FYNNEI in the germline V gene. CDR3 size: 16 residues. CDR3 nucleotides: TGTGCCAGCAGTGAAAGGAGAGTTTCGAACACCGGGGAGCTGTTTTTT. Translated, it gives CASSERRVSNTGELFF.

CDR3 protein: CASSLYTGDAPEPYYEQYF. Here the CDR3 DNA reads TGTGCCAGCAGCTTATATACAGGGGACGCCCCAGAACCGTACTACGAGCAGTACTTC. The chain uses TRBV7-3 and TRBJ2-7; 7 bases are a match to TRBD1. This CDR3 has 19 residues. Per the germline V gene, CDR1 is SGHTA and CDR2 is FQGTGA. Trimming removed 2 bases from V and 3 bases from J; junction bases left unmatched: 19.

The V call is TRBV7-9, the J call TRBJ2-7; D remains ambiguous. The length of the CDR3 is 13 residues. Germline CDR1 reads SEHNR; CDR2 reads FQNEAQ (reference sequence). Deletions cut 0 bases from V and 3 bases from J, with 6 bases between. The DNA of the CDR3 is TGTGCCAGCAGCTTAGCGGGCAGCTACGAGCAGTACTTC. It codes for CASSLAGSYEQYF.